The source of this TCR beta chain is a study of OX40 agonist ivuxolimab in advanced cancers. The wider study: The diagnoses of dose-escalation patients were hepatocellular carcinoma, melanoma, renal cell or head and neck cancer.

The method was immunoSEQ multiplex PCR; TCRdb's version includes in-frame clones alone and lacks a portion of them. The sample includes about 80,000 clones, around 80% of them seen just once. J gave up 6 bases and V 5 bases, and 9 bases lay outside the gene matches. The V gene's germline CDR1 is SEHNR and CDR2 FQNEAQ (reference sequence). The CDR3 covers 14 residues. Findings and caveats of the study: Doses of 0.1 to 3.0 mg/kg were accompanied by clonal expansion of CD4+ and CD8+ blood T cells by week 6. No antigen was identified for the clonally expanded peripheral T cells.

Details on this clone: Antigen: not known.

Specimen: CD4+ or CD8+ T cells sorted from blood, collected in a trial of the OX40 agonist ivuxolimab. This TCR was recovered from an adult with an advanced solid tumor such as melanoma, head and neck, liver or kidney cancer. The chain links TRBV7-9 to TRBJ2-7; 8 bases align to TRBD1. The CDR3 DNA reads TGTGCCAGCAGCATGGGACAGGTCAACGCCGAGCAGTACTTC. It codes for CASSMGQVNAEQYF.